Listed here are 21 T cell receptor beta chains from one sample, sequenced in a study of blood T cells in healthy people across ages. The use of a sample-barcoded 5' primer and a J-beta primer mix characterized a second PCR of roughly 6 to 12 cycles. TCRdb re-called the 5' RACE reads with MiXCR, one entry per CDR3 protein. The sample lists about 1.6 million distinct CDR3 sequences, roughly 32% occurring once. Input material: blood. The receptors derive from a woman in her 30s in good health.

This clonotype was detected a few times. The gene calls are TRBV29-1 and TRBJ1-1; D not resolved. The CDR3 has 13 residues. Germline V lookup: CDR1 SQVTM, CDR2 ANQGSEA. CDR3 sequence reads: CSASRNTNTEAFF. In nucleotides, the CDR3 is TGCAGTGCTTCAAGGAATACGAACACTGAAGCTTTCTTT. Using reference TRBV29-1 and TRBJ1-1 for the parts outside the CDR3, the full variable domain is SAVISQKPSRDICQRGTSLTIQCQVDSQVTMMFWYRQQPGQSLTLIATANQGSEATYESGFVIDKFPISRPNLTFSTLTVSNMSPEDSSIYLCSASRNTNTEAFFGQGTRLTVV.

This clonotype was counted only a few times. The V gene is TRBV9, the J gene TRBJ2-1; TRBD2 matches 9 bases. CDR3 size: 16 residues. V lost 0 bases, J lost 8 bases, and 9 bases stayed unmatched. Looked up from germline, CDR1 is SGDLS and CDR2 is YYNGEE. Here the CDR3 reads CASSVGSSGIGDEQFF. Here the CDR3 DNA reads TGTGCCAGCAGCGTAGGGTCTAGCGGGATCGGTGATGAGCAGTTCTTC.

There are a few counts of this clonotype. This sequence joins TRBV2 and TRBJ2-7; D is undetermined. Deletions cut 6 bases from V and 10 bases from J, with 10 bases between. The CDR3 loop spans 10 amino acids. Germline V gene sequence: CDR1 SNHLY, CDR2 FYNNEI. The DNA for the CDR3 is TGTGCCAGCAGAGAAAAGATCCAGTACTTC. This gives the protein CASREKIQYF.

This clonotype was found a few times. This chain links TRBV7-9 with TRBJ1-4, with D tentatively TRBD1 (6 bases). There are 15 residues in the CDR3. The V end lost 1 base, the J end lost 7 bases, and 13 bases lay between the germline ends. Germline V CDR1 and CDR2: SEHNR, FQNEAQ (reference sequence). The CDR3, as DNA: TGTGCCAGCAGCTTAGGGGACATACTCGGTGAAAAACTGTTTTTT. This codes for CASSLGDILGEKLFF.

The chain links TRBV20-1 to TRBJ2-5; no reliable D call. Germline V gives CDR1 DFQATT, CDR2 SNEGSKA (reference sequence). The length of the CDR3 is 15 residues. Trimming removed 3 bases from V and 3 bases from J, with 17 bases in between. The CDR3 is CSASILGLLEETQYF. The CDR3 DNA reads TGCAGTGCTAGTATTCTAGGCTTGCTAGAAGAGACCCAGTACTTC.

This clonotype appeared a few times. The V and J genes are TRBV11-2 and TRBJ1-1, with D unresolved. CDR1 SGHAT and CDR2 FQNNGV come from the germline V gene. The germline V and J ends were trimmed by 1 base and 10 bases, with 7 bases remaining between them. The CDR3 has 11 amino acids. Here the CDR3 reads CASSLGLRAFF. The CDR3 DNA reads TGTGCCAGCAGCTTAGGGCTTCGAGCTTTCTTT. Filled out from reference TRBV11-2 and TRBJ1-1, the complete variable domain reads EAGVAQSPRYKIIEKRQSVAFWCNPISGHATLYWYQQILGQGPKLLIQFQNNGVVDDSQLPKDRFSAERLKGVDSTLKIQPAKLEDSAVYLCASSLGLRAFFGQGTRLTVV.

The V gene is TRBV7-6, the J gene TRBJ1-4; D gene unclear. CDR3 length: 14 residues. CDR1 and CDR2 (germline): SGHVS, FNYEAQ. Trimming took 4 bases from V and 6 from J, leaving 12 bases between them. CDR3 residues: CASSSGKSYEKLFF. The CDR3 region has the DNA TGTGCCAGCAGCTCCGGGAAGAGTTATGAAAAACTGTTTTTT.

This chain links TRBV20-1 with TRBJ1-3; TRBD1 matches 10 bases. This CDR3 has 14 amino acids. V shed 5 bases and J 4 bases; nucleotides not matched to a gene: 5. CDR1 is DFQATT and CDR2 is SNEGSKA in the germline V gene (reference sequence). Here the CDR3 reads CSAEDRGRGNTIYF. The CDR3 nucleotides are TGCAGTGCTGAAGACAGGGGGCGAGGAAACACCATATATTTT.

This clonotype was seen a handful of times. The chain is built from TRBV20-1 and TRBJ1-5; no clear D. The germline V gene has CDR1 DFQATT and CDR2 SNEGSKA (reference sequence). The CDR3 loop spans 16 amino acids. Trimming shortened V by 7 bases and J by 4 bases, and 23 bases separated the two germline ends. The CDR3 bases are TGCAGTGGCGCTCTCGAGGGCAGTATAGATAATCAGCCCCAGCATTTT. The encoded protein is CSGALEGSIDNQPQHF.

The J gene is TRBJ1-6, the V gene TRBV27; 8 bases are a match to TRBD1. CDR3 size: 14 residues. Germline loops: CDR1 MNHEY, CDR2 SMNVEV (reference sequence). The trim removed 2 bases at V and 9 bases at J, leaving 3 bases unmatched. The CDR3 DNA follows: TGTGCCAGCAGTTTAATACAGGGGGGTTCACCCCTCCACTTT. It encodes CASSLIQGGSPLHF.

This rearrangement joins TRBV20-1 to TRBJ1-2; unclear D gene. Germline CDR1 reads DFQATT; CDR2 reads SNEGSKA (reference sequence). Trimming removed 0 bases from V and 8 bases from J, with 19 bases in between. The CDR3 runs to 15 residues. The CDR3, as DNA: TGCAGTGCTAGAGATCCAAACGGCGGAGGAGCGGGCTACACCTTC. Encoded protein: CSARDPNGGGAGYTF.

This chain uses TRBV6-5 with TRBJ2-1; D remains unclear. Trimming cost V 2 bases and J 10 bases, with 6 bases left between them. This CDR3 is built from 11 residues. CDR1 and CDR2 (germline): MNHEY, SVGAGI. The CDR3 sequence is CASSYGQEQFF. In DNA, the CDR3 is TGTGCCAGCAGTTACGGGCAGGAGCAGTTCTTC.

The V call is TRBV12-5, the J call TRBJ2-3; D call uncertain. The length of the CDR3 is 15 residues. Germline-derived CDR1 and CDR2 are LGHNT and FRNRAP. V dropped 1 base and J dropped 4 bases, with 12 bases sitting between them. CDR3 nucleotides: TGTGCTAGTGGTTTGGGTAAGGGTAAGCCAGATACGCAGTATTTT. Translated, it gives CASGLGKGKPDTQYF.

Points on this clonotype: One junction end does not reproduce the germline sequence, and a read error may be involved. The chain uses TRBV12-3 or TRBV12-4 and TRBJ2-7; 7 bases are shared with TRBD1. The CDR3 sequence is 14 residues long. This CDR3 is CASSRETGVYERYF. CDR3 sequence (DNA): TGTGCCAGCAGCCGTGAAACAGGGGTCTACGAGCGGTACTTC.

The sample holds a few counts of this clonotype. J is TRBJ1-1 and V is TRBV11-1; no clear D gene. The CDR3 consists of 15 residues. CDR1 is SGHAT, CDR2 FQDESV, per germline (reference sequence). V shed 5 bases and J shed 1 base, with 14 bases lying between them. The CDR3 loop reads CASSHTVHTNTEAFF. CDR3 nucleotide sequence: TGTGCCAGCAGCCATACAGTACACACGAACACTGAAGCTTTCTTT.

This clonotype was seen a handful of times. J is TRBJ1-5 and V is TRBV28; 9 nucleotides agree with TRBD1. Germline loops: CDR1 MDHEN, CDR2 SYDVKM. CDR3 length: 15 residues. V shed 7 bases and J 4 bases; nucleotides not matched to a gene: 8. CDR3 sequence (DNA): TGTGCCAGCACTGATGTCGGACAGGGGAATCAGCCCCAGCATTTT. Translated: CASTDVGQGNQPQHF.

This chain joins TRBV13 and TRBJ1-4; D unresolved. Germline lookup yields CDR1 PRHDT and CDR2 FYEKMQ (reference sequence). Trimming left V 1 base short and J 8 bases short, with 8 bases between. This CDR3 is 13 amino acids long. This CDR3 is CASSLVVEEKLFF. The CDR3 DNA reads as TGTGCCAGCAGCTTAGTCGTGGAGGAAAAACTGTTTTTT.

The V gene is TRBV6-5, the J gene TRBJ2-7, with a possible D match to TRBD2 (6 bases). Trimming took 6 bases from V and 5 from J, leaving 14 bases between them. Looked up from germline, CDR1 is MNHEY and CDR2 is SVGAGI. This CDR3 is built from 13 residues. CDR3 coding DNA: TGTGCCAGCAGCCCCTCCTGGGGGGACGAGCAGTACTTC. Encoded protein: CASSPSWGDEQYF.

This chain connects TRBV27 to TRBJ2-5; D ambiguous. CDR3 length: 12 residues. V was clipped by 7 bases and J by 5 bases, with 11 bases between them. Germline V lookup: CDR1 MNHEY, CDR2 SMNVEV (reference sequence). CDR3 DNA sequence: TGTGCCAGCAAAGAAGTGGGGGAGACCCAGTACTTC. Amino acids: CASKEVGETQYF.

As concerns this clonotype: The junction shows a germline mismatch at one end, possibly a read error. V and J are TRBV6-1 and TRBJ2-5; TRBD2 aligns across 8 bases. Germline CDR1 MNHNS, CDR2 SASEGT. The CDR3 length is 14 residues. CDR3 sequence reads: CASSGREVQEAQYF. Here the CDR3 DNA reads TGTGCCAGCAGTGGGCGGGAGGTGCAAGAGGCCCAGTACTTC.

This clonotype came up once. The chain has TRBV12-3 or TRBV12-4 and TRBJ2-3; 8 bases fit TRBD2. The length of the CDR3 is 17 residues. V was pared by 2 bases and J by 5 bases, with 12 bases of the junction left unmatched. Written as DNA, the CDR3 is TGTGCCAGCAGTTTAACGGGACTAGGGAGTCTTGGAGATACGCAGTATTTT. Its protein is CASSLTGLGSLGDTQYF.